What follows are 24 T cell receptor beta chains derived from one specimen sequenced in a study of shared clonotypes between healthy human individuals (TCRdb year 2020). Libraries were prepared through the immunoSEQ multiplex PCR assay. Not all clones reach the TCRdb copy of this immuneACCESS table, which keeps in-frame sequences only. Checked studies attribute under half of the gap to unresolved V genes and leave the rest unexplained. Within this sample are fewer than 850,000 clones, with around 96% of them counted one time only. The ten most abundant clones make up around 0.25% of the sample. For the CD8 naive samples, CD45RO-negative cells were positively selected for CCR7, yielding a CD45RA+CCR7+ population from which TemRA cells were excluded. The sample was naive CD8+ T cells sorted from blood. The intended sense of this specimen's cell subset or site label: CD45RA+CCR7+. The receptors derive from a man aged 25 to 45 in good health.

The chain recombines TRBV6-5 with TRBJ2-7; possible D gene TRBD2, 5 bases. Germline V gene sequence: CDR1 MNHEY, CDR2 SVGAGI. The CDR3 totals 15 residues. V lost 4 bases and J 0 bases, leaving 13 bases between the germline ends. The CDR3 nucleotides are TGTGCCAGCAGTTCGGGATCCAAGAGCTCCTACGAGCAGTACTTC. It specifies CASSSGSKSSYEQYF.

The rearrangement joins TRBV27 to TRBJ2-3; D ambiguous. The CDR3 has 15 residues. The V gene lost 9 bases and the J gene lost 0 bases, with 16 bases spanning the gap. Germline CDR1 MNHEY, CDR2 SMNVEV (reference sequence). The CDR3 protein is CASNPVSSSTDTQYF. DNA of the CDR3: TGTGCCAGTAACCCAGTGTCTTCTAGCACAGATACGCAGTATTTT.

V usage is TRBV7-2 and J usage is TRBJ2-7, with 12 bases matching TRBD2. This CDR3 is 14 amino acids long. V was clipped by 6 bases and J by 4 bases; unmatched bases: 4. Germline V gene sequence: CDR1 SGHTA, CDR2 FQGNSA. The CDR3 reads CASRWTSGDYEQYF. Written as DNA, the CDR3 is TGTGCCAGCAGATGGACTAGCGGGGATTACGAGCAGTACTTC.

This clone came up once. The chain combines TRBV29-1 with TRBJ2-3; D possibly corresponds to TRBD2 (6 bases). V lost 0 bases and J 1 base, leaving 11 bases between the germline ends. The germline gives CDR1 SQVTM, CDR2 ANQGSEA. The CDR3 has 15 residues. Here the CDR3 DNA reads TGCAGCGTTGAAGAAGTCGCGGGGCGCACAGATACGCAGTATTTT. As protein: CSVEEVAGRTDTQYF.

The rearrangement uses TRBV9 and TRBJ2-7; 10 bases line up with TRBD2. Trimming at V came to 4 bases and at J to 3 bases, leaving 7 bases not matched to a gene. CDR1 is SGDLS and CDR2 is YYNGEE in the germline V gene. The CDR3 spans 15 residues. The CDR3 DNA follows: TGTGCCAGCAGCTCAACTAGCGGGGTAGGCTACGAGCAGTACTTC. This encodes CASSSTSGVGYEQYF.

This clone has a single count. The V gene is TRBV4-1, the J gene TRBJ1-1; TRBD1 matches at 8 bases. This CDR3 comprises 13 residues. CDR1 and CDR2 (germline): MGHRA, YSYEKL. Germline trimming cut 0 bases from V and 10 bases from J; bases unmatched to any gene: 4. This CDR3 is CASSQDRTGRAFF. CDR3 DNA: TGCGCCAGCAGCCAAGATAGGACAGGGAGAGCTTTCTTT.

The rearrangement joins TRBV5-5 to TRBJ2-7, with TRBD1 as a possible D gene (5 bases). Germline CDR1 SGHKS, CDR2 YYEKEE (reference sequence). This CDR3 is 15 amino acids long. The V and J ends lost 1 base and 2 bases respectively, with 13 bases between them. CDR3 in amino acids: CASSLYNLGPYEQYF. DNA for the CDR3: TGTGCCAGCAGCTTGTACAACTTGGGGCCCTACGAGCAGTACTTC.

This clone was observed a handful of times. V and J are TRBV4-1 and TRBJ2-7; 10 bases are a match to TRBD1. Germline V lookup: CDR1 MGHRA, CDR2 YSYEKL. CDR3 length equals 16 residues. The junction had 9 bases not matched to a gene; V was cut back by 0 bases and J by 7 bases. The CDR3 spells CASSQDQGTGVTEQYF. DNA for the CDR3: TGCGCCAGCAGCCAAGATCAGGGGACAGGGGTAACTGAGCAGTACTTC.

The V call is TRBV10-3, the J call TRBJ2-2; perhaps TRBD1 as D (7 bases). Germline lookup yields CDR1 ENHRY and CDR2 SYGVKD. Trimming shortened V by 7 bases and J by 2 bases, and 23 bases separated the two germline ends. The CDR3 spans 18 residues. The CDR3 loop is CAINPGGQASANTGELFF. Written as DNA, the CDR3 is TGTGCCATCAATCCAGGGGGTCAGGCTAGCGCAAACACCGGGGAGCTGTTTTTT.

The chain has TRBV19 and TRBJ1-5, with D unclear. The CDR3 contains 15 residues. The V end was cut by 3 bases, the J end by 0 bases, with 9 bases between. Germline CDR1 and CDR2: LNHDA and SQIVND (reference sequence). The CDR3 is CASSIGQNSNQPQHF. The DNA for the CDR3 is TGTGCCAGTAGTATTGGGCAAAATAGCAATCAGCCCCAGCATTTT.

The chain combines TRBV19 with TRBJ1-5, with no clear D. This CDR3 region has 13 residues. V was pared by 8 bases and J by 3 bases, with 11 bases between. The germline V gene encodes CDR1 LNHDA and CDR2 SQIVND (reference sequence). CDR3 amino acids: CASGGSDNQPQHF. The CDR3 nucleotides are TGTGCCAGTGGAGGCAGCGACAATCAGCCCCAGCATTTT. Combining the CDR3 with reference TRBV19 and TRBJ1-5 gives the whole variable domain DGGITQSPKYLFRKEGQNVTLSCEQNLNHDAMYWYRQDPGQGLRLIYYSQIVNDFQKGDIAEGYSVSREKKESFPLTVTSAQKNPTAFYLCASGGSDNQPQHFGDGTRLSIL.

CDR3 region: CAAGQGWIYEQYF. CDR3 sequence (DNA): TGTGCCGCCGGCCAGGGTTGGATCTACGAGCAGTACTTC. This sequence joins TRBV27 and TRBJ2-7; D perhaps matches TRBD1 (5 bases). V dropped 11 bases and J dropped 3 bases, with 17 bases sitting between them. Germline lookup yields CDR1 MNHEY and CDR2 SMNVEV (reference sequence). The CDR3 runs 13 residues.

The chain links TRBV28 to TRBJ2-7; 7 positions match TRBD2. V dropped 2 bases and J dropped 2; count of bases not matched to a gene: 9. Germline V lookup: CDR1 MDHEN, CDR2 SYDVKM. The CDR3 runs to 16 residues. The CDR3: CASSLTPAGVTYEQYF. Written as DNA, the CDR3 is TGTGCCAGCAGTTTAACACCGGCGGGAGTAACCTACGAGCAGTACTTC.

V usage is TRBV10-3 and J usage is TRBJ2-7; D is possibly TRBD2 (6 bases). CDR1 and CDR2 (germline): ENHRY, SYGVKD. The CDR3 loop spans 16 amino acids. V was pared by 4 bases and J by 6 bases, with 22 bases between. The DNA of the CDR3 is TGTGCCATCAGTGTAGGGGACTCTGGCAAGGGTCTCGAGCAGTACTTC. This codes for CAISVGDSGKGLEQYF.

The chain links TRBV7-8 to TRBJ2-7; unclear D gene. This CDR3 region has 15 residues. V lost 0 bases, J lost 3 bases, and 12 bases lay in between. CDR1 SGHVS and CDR2 FQNEAQ come from the germline V gene. The chain's CDR3 is CASSLARNYYYEQYF. In DNA form, the CDR3 reads TGTGCCAGCAGCTTAGCGCGGAACTATTACTACGAGCAGTACTTC.

The sample holds one count of this clone. The rearrangement links TRBV27 to TRBJ2-1; D call uncertain. Germline V gene data show CDR1 as MNHEY and CDR2 as SMNVEV (reference sequence). Trimming shortened V by 6 bases and J by 1 base, and 10 bases separated the two germline ends. The CDR3 covers 14 residues. The CDR3 loop is CASSSDGSYNEQFF. The CDR3, as DNA: TGTGCCAGCAGCTCAGACGGGTCCTACAATGAGCAGTTCTTC.

CDR3 coding DNA: TGTGCCAGTAGCCCATCAGTAACTGGAAACACCATATATTTT. It yields the protein CASSPSVTGNTIYF. This chain joins TRBV19 and TRBJ1-3; D is unclear. Germline V CDR1 and CDR2: LNHDA, SQIVND (reference sequence). Trimming stripped 6 bases from V and 2 bases from J, with 11 bases between. This CDR3 region has 14 residues.

The rearrangement uses TRBV4-1 and TRBJ2-7; a weak D match, TRBD2 (5 bases). V lost 6 bases and J 2 bases, leaving 17 bases between the germline ends. CDR3 length: 15 residues. Germline lookup yields CDR1 MGHRA and CDR2 YSYEKL. The CDR3 region is CASRFAEGLTYEQYF. The CDR3, as DNA: TGCGCCAGCAGATTTGCAGAGGGCCTAACCTACGAGCAGTACTTC.

This chain connects TRBV7-9 to TRBJ2-7; D is perhaps TRBD1 or TRBD2 (6 bases each). The CDR3 sequence is 16 residues long. Trimming took off 5 bases at V and 3 bases at J, with 20 bases between the two ends. Germline assignment: CDR1 SEHNR and CDR2 FQNEAQ (reference sequence). CDR3 sequence (DNA): TGTGCCAGCAGCACTAAGGGGGGCGCCTTACACTACGAGCAGTACTTC. Translating it yields CASSTKGGALHYEQYF.

The chain recombines TRBV28 with TRBJ2-5; possibly TRBD2 for D (5 bases). Germline CDR1 and CDR2: MDHEN and SYDVKM. The CDR3 is 13 residues long. Trimming removed 8 bases at V and 5 bases at J, with 15 bases between. CDR3 DNA: TGTGCCAGCCCTATGTGGAGGAGGGAGACCCAGTACTTC. Amino acids: CASPMWRRETQYF.

The rearrangement links TRBV9 to TRBJ2-6, with 7 bases fitting TRBD2. CDR1 and CDR2 (germline): SGDLS, YYNGEE. V shed 4 bases and J 5 bases; nucleotides not matched to a gene: 15. The CDR3 sequence is 18 residues long. CDR3 region: CASSPISSGGLWANVLTF. DNA for the CDR3: TGTGCCAGCAGCCCCATCTCTAGCGGAGGTCTCTGGGCCAACGTCCTGACTTTC.

This chain joins TRBV29-1 and TRBJ2-7; 8 bases are shared with TRBD2. The germline CDR1 and CDR2 sequences are SQVTM and ANQGSEA. Unmatched junction bases numbered 8, after V lost 5 bases and J lost 5 bases. CDR3 length: 13 amino acids. This CDR3 reads CSVLAGGSHEQYF. CDR3 sequence (DNA): TGCAGCGTTCTGGCGGGAGGTTCCCACGAGCAGTACTTC.

The chain uses TRBV7-9 and TRBJ2-1, with 7 positions matching TRBD1. The CDR3 covers 13 residues. The germline V gene has CDR1 SEHNR and CDR2 FQNEAQ (reference sequence). Trimming took 4 bases from V and 6 from J; bases not matched to a gene: 3. Here the CDR3 reads CASSSRGSNEQFF. The DNA of the CDR3 is TGTGCCAGCAGCTCCAGGGGGAGCAATGAGCAGTTCTTC.

This chain links TRBV10-2 with TRBJ2-7; 10 nucleotides line up with TRBD1. The length of the CDR3 is 16 residues. The germline V gene has CDR1 WSHSY and CDR2 SAAADI. V lost 5 bases and J lost 6; bases outside the gene matches: 13. The CDR3 sequence is CASSLTGTGVTSEQYF. CDR3 nucleotide sequence: TGCGCCAGCAGTTTAACCGGGACAGGGGTTACGTCCGAGCAGTACTTC.